The T cell receptor (beta chain) described here comes from a study of T cells in Graves' hyperthyroidism and ophthalmopathy. This clonotype was seen ten or more times. Its antigen is currently unknown. Study results and limitations: Ophthalmopathy got predicted by the model a median approximately 6.3 months before its onset. Through a model of 13 V-J features, ophthalmopathy was separated from stable hyperthyroidism.

For ophthalmopathy patients, the Clinical Activity Score was at least 3 and the NOSPECS grade at least 4; duration was under 3 months. PBMCs were obtained from 7.5 to 10 ml fresh peripheral blood. It was RNA transcripts that yielded the amplified TCR beta CDR3 regions. Initially, a first-round RT-PCR of the TCR CDR3 employed the HTBI primer set. TCRdb re-called the multiplex PCR reads with MiXCR, one entry per CDR3 protein. The table lists some 350,000 distinct CDR3 sequences, over 12% of them singletons. There are 15 residues in the CDR3. CDR1 is SGHAT and CDR2 is FQNNGV in the germline V gene. After removal of 5 bases from V and 0 bases from J, the junction contained 7 bases not matched to a gene.

The TCR originated in a woman aged 60-75 years with Graves' ophthalmopathy. The gene calls are TRBV11-2 and TRBJ2-7; 7 bases are a match to TRBD2. The specimen was blood. Here the CDR3 reads CASSPEAGPSYEQYF. Here the CDR3 DNA reads TGTGCCAGCAGCCCCGAAGCGGGACCCTCCTACGAGCAGTACTTC. The full variable domain, its missing parts supplied by reference TRBV11-2 and TRBJ2-7, is EAGVAQSPRYKIIEKRQSVAFWCNPISGHATLYWYQQILGQGPKLLIQFQNNGVVDDSQLPKDRFSAERLKGVDSTLKIQPAKLEDSAVYLCASSPEAGPSYEQYFGPGTRLTVT.